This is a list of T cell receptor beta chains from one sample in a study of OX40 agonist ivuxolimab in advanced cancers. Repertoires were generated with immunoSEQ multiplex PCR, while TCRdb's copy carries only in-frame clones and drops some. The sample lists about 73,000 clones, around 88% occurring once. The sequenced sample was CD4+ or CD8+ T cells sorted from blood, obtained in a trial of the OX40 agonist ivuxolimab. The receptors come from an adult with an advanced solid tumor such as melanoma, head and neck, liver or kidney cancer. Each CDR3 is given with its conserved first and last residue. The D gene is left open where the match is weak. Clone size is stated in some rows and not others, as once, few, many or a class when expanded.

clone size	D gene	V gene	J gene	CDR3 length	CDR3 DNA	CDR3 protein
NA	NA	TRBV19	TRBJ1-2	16	TGTGCCAGTAGTATAGATCGGGTCAACACTAACTATGGCTACACCTTC	CASSIDRVNTNYGYTF
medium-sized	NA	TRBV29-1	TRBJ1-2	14	TGCAGCGTTGAAGAAGGCGAAGGGGCCTATGGCTACACCTTC	CSVEEGEGAYGYTF
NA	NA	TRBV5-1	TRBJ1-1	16	TGCGCCAGCTGCTTAGGGCCATTTACCCAGAGAACTGAAGCTTTCTTT	CASCLGPFTQRTEAFF
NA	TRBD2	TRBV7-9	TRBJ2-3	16	TGTGCCAGCAGCTTAGTAAGCGGGAGCGGAAGAGATACGCAGTATTTT	CASSLVSGSGRDTQYF
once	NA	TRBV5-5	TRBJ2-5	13	TGTGCCAGCAGCTTTGGGACACAAGAGACCCAGTACTTC	CASSFGTQETQYF
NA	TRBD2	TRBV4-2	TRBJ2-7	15	TGTGCCAGCAGCCCGACTAGCGGGGGGACCTACGAGCAGTACTTC	CASSPTSGGTYEQYF
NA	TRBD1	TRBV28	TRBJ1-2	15	TGTGCCAGCAGTTCCAGGACAGGGGGCGCTTATGGCTACACCTTC	CASSSRTGGAYGYTF
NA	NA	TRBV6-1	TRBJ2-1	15	TGTGCCAGCAGTGATAGAGGCAAACTGTACAATGAGCAGTTCTTC	CASSDRGKLYNEQFF
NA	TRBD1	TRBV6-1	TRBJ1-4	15	TGTGCCAGCACTACAACAGGGGCAACTAATGAAAAACTGTTTTTT	CASTTTGATNEKLFF
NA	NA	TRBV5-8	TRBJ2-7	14	TGTGCCAGCAGCTTCAGGGTCGGGCAATACGAGCAGTACTTC	CASSFRVGQYEQYF
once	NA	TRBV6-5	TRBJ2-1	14	TGTGCCAGCAGTTGGGCAGGGGTCTACAATGAGCAGTTCTTC	CASSWAGVYNEQFF
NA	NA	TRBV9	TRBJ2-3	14	TGTGCCAGCAGCGTAGGGCCGAACACAGATACGCAGTATTTT	CASSVGPNTDTQYF
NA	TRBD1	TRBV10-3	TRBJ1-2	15	TGTGCCATCAGTGGTGGGACAGCGTCTAACTATGGCTACACCTTC	CAISGGTASNYGYTF
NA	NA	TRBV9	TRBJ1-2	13	TGTGCCAGCAACGAACGGGGTCACCCCGGCTACACCTTC	CASNERGHPGYTF
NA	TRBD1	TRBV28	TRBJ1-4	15	TGTGCCAGCAGTTTGGGGACAGCCGGTAGGGAAAAACTGTTTTTT	CASSLGTAGREKLFF
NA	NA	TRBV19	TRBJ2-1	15	TGTGCCAGTAGTATTTCAGGGCCCGGGTTCAATGAGCAGTTCTTC	CASSISGPGFNEQFF
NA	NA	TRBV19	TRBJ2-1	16	TGTGCCAGTAGTATGCTCGGCCCTAACTCCTACAATGAGCAGTTCTTC	CASSMLGPNSYNEQFF
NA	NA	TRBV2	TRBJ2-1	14	TGTGCCAGCATTTCAGGGGTCTCTCACAATGAGCAGTTCTTC	CASISGVSHNEQFF
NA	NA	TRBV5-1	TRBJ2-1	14	TGCGCCAGCAGCCCGGGACTCCCGGCCAATGAGCAGTTCTTC	CASSPGLPANEQFF
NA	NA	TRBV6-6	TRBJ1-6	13	TGTGCCAGCACTGGGGGGATTTACTCACCCCTCCACTTT	CASTGGIYSPLHF
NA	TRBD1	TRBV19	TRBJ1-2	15	TGTGCCAGTAGTATTCCATCACAGGGGGCCTATGGCTACACCTTC	CASSIPSQGAYGYTF
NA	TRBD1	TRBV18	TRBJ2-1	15	TGTGCCAGCTCACCCCGACAGGGGGCATACAATGAGCAGTTCTTC	CASSPRQGAYNEQFF
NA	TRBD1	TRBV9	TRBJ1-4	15	TGTGCCAGCAGCGTGCAGACAGGGGACAATGAAAAACTGTTTTTT	CASSVQTGDNEKLFF
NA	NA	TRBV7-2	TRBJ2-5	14	TGTGCCAGCAGACTGGGGCGGGGTCGGGAGACCCAGTACTTC	CASRLGRGRETQYF
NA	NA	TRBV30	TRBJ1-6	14	TGTGCCTGGAGGCTTGAAGGAGGCTATTCACCCCTCCACTTT	CAWRLEGGYSPLHF
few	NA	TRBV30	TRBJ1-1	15	TGTGCCTGGAGTGAGATCCAGGGATTGAACACTGAAGCTTTCTTT	CAWSEIQGLNTEAFF